The 21 T cell receptor beta chains below come from one sample, sequenced in a study of T cells in Graves' hyperthyroidism and ophthalmopathy. TCR beta CDR3 regions were amplified from RNA. The HTBI set primed first-round TCR CDR3 RT-PCR. TCRdb used MiXCR to reprocess the multiplex PCR reads, holding one entry per CDR3 protein. The sample yields hundreds of thousands of distinct CDR3 sequences, about 15% seen once. The sample comprised blood. These receptors originate from a woman between 50 and 59 years old with Graves' ophthalmopathy.

This clonotype has only a few counts. The chain employs TRBV15 and TRBJ2-2, with D possibly TRBD2 on 5 matching bases. V was trimmed by 0 bases and J by 0 bases, leaving 11 bases between them. This CDR3 comprises 17 residues. From germline, CDR1 is LNHNV and CDR2 YYDKDF (reference sequence). In DNA form, the CDR3 reads TGTGCCACCAGCAGAGATTGGGGAGACGCGAACACCGGGGAGCTGTTTTTT. It specifies CATSRDWGDANTGELFF.

Worth noting for this clonotype: A read error may be the cause here, since a much bigger clone is one base away. The chain combines TRBV5-1 with TRBJ2-3; TRBD1 is a possible D gene (5 bases). The CDR3 spans 16 residues. Trimming stripped 1 base from V and 1 base from J, with 13 bases between. Germline-derived CDR1 and CDR2 are SGHRS and YFSETQ. DNA of the CDR3: TGCGCCAGCAGCTTGAAACAGGCCTCTCGCACAGATACGCAGTATTTT. It encodes CASSLKQASRTDTQYF. Combining the CDR3 with reference TRBV5-1 and TRBJ2-3 gives the whole variable domain KAGVTQTPRYLIKTRGQQVTLSCSPISGHRSVSWYQQTPGQGLQFLFEYFSETQRNKGNFPGRFSGRQFSNSRSEMNVSTLELGDSALYLCASSLKQASRTDTQYFGPGTRLTVL.

Ten or more counts support this clonotype. The chain is built from TRBV28 and TRBJ1-5; perhaps TRBD1 as D (6 bases). This CDR3 has 17 amino acids. V dropped 6 bases and J dropped 4 bases, with 22 bases sitting between them. Per germline, CDR1 MDHEN and CDR2 SYDVKM. CDR3 coding DNA: TGTGCCAGCAGACTCCGCCGGGACCAAAGGGGGAATCAGCCCCAGCATTTT. This translates into CASRLRRDQRGNQPQHF.

This clonotype came up many times. The CDR3 sequence is CASSQDRLRRSGANVLTF. CDR3 bases: TGTGCCAGCAGTCAAGACAGGTTACGCCGCTCTGGGGCCAACGTCCTGACTTTC. The chain combines TRBV28 with TRBJ2-6, with D perhaps matching TRBD1 (6 bases). This CDR3 has 18 residues. V was shortened by 5 bases and J by 0 bases, with 17 bases between the two germline ends. The germline V gene encodes CDR1 MDHEN and CDR2 SYDVKM.

The gene calls are TRBV7-2 and TRBJ2-1; 14 nucleotides align to TRBD2. CDR3 length: 17 amino acids. Losses at the gene ends were 4 bases for V and 2 bases for J; bases not matched to a gene: 4. CDR1 SGHTA and CDR2 FQGNSA come from the germline V gene. The CDR3: CASSSSGLAGAYNEQFF. The CDR3 DNA reads TGTGCCAGCAGCTCTTCGGGACTAGCGGGAGCCTACAATGAGCAGTTCTTC.

The chain recombines TRBV6-2 or TRBV6-3 with TRBJ2-2, with TRBD2 matching 9 bases. J lost 0 bases, V lost 10 bases, and 18 bases had no gene match. CDR3 size: 19 residues. Germline V gene data show CDR1 as MNHEY and CDR2 as SVGEGT. The CDR3 protein is CATKWSHLAGFANTGELFF. In nucleotides, the CDR3 is TGTGCCACCAAATGGTCCCACCTAGCGGGGTTCGCGAACACCGGGGAGCTGTTTTTT.

This clonotype was seen many times. J is TRBJ2-7 and V is TRBV6-2 or TRBV6-3; 8 bases fit TRBD2. This CDR3 region has 16 residues. The V and J ends lost 6 bases and 6 bases, in that order; junction bases with no gene match: 16. Germline V gene data show CDR1 as MNHEY and CDR2 as SVGEGT. CDR3 coding DNA: TGTGCCAGCAGCTTAGACAGGCCAGGACTAGCCTCCGAGCAGTACTTC. Encoded protein: CASSLDRPGLASEQYF.

About this clonotype itself: A read error may account for a junction end that differs from germline. V usage is TRBV7-8 and J usage is TRBJ1-2; 7 nucleotides align to TRBD1. The CDR3 length is 15 residues. Germline assignment: CDR1 SGHVS and CDR2 FQNEAQ. CDR3 region: CASGLTLTGNYGYTF. Here the CDR3 DNA reads TGTGCCAGCGGCTTAACCCTGACAGGGAACTATGGCTACACCTTC.

This clonotype was seen ten or more times. The rearrangement uses TRBV5-5 and TRBJ2-3; weak D call: TRBD2 (6 bases). This CDR3 has 15 residues. The germline gives CDR1 SGHKS, CDR2 YYEKEE (reference sequence). The V end was cut by 0 bases, the J end by 2 bases, with 10 bases between. The CDR3 DNA sequence: TGTGCCAGCAGCTTGGCCGGGAGAGCCACAGATACGCAGTATTTT. Translation: CASSLAGRATDTQYF.

V is TRBV29-1 and J is TRBJ2-7, with D maybe TRBD1 (6 bases). The CDR3 runs 13 residues. Germline V gene data show CDR1 as SQVTM and CDR2 as ANQGSEA. V gave up 4 bases and J gave up 0 bases, with 10 bases separating them. The CDR3 here is CSVGNRVSYEQYF. The CDR3, as DNA: TGCAGCGTTGGAAACAGGGTCTCCTACGAGCAGTACTTC.

V is TRBV9 and J is TRBJ2-3; D is unclear. V shed 0 bases and J shed 1 base, with 12 bases lying between them. Germline CDR1 and CDR2: SGDLS and YYNGEE. This CDR3 region has 16 residues. The CDR3 sequence is CASSVAPSGGTDTQYF. As DNA, the CDR3 is TGTGCCAGCAGCGTAGCGCCTAGTGGGGGCACAGATACGCAGTATTTT.

This rearrangement joins TRBV9 to TRBJ1-2; D perhaps matches TRBD1 (6 bases). Germline assignment: CDR1 SGDLS and CDR2 YYNGEE. The CDR3 runs to 15 residues. Trimming pared 2 bases from V and 0 bases from J, leaving 11 bases between. The CDR3 nucleotides are TGTGCCAGCAGCGTCGGGACAACGCCTAACTATGGCTACACCTTC. This gives the protein CASSVGTTPNYGYTF.

This clonotype was seen repeatedly, ten times or more. J is TRBJ2-3 and V is TRBV9; possibly TRBD2 for D (5 bases). V lost 0 bases, J lost 2 bases, and 16 bases lay in between. The CDR3 has 17 residues. CDR1 SGDLS and CDR2 YYNGEE come from the germline V gene. CDR3 region: CASSVVGIGKDTDTQYF. CDR3 bases: TGTGCCAGCAGCGTAGTGGGAATCGGGAAAGACACAGATACGCAGTATTTT.

The J gene is TRBJ2-3, the V gene TRBV7-2; TRBD2 matches 8 bases. Germline V gene lookup returns CDR1 SGHTA and CDR2 FQGNSA. V shed 4 bases, J shed 4 bases, and the junction held 10 bases outside the gene matches. The CDR3 is 16 residues long. The CDR3 here is CASSSGQAGDSDTQYF. CDR3 DNA sequence: TGTGCCAGCAGCTCGGGACAAGCGGGAGACTCAGATACGCAGTATTTT.

This clonotype was counted only a few times. This rearrangement joins TRBV6-1 to TRBJ2-1; D uncertain. The CDR3 extends over 14 amino acids. Germline lookup yields CDR1 MNHNS and CDR2 SASEGT. V was pared by 6 bases and J by 0 bases, with 9 bases between. Written as DNA, the CDR3 is TGTGCCAGCAGGCAGCTAAGCTCCTACAATGAGCAGTTCTTC. This gives the protein CASRQLSSYNEQFF.

Only a few counts were recorded for this clonotype. The chain joins TRBV19 to TRBJ2-2; TRBD1 might be the D (6 bases). This CDR3 contains 13 residues. Trimming removed 6 bases at V and 6 bases at J, with 11 bases between. The germline CDR1 and CDR2 sequences are LNHDA and SQIVND (reference sequence). The CDR3: CASSPGVPGELFF. CDR3 coding DNA: TGTGCCAGTAGCCCAGGGGTTCCCGGGGAGCTGTTTTTT. The variable domain in full, with the rest retrieved from reference TRBV19 and TRBJ2-2, is DGGITQSPKYLFRKEGQNVTLSCEQNLNHDAMYWYRQDPGQGLRLIYYSQIVNDFQKGDIAEGYSVSREKKESFPLTVTSAQKNPTAFYLCASSPGVPGELFFGEGSRLTVL.

The gene calls are TRBV4-2 and TRBJ2-7; D is undetermined. CDR3 length: 14 amino acids. Germline V gene data show CDR1 as LGHNA and CDR2 as YNFKEQ. V was cut by 0 bases and J by 4 bases, with 10 bases left in between. The CDR3 loop is CASSQEFRSYEQYF. As DNA, the CDR3 is TGTGCCAGCAGCCAAGAATTCAGGTCTTACGAGCAGTACTTC.

At least ten counts were recorded for this clonotype. This rearrangement joins TRBV10-3 to TRBJ1-1; no reliable D call. Trimming removed 1 base at V and 1 base at J, with 4 bases between. This CDR3 region has 13 residues. Germline CDR1 and CDR2: ENHRY and SYGVKD. The CDR3 region is CAISEFANTEAFF. The CDR3 nucleotides are TGTGCCATCAGTGAGTTCGCGAACACTGAAGCTTTCTTT.

This clonotype has ten or more counts. J is TRBJ1-2 and V is TRBV11-3, with TRBD1 matching over 10 bases. The CDR3 has 17 amino acids. The germline gives CDR1 SGHNT, CDR2 YENEEA. The V gene end was trimmed by 0 bases and the J gene end by 5 bases; junction bases not matched to a gene: 9. This CDR3 reads CASSLDVTGGLLYGYTF. Here the CDR3 DNA reads TGTGCCAGCAGCTTAGATGTGACAGGGGGCCTGCTGTATGGCTACACCTTC.

A word on this clonotype: A clone one base away is much larger, so this may be a read error. The gene calls are TRBV7-9 and TRBJ1-1; D uncertain. V was cut by 3 bases and J by 1 base, with 6 bases left in between. The CDR3 length is 13 residues. CDR1 is SEHNR, CDR2 FQNEAQ, per germline (reference sequence). This chain's CDR3 is CASSFVENTEAFF. In DNA form, the CDR3 reads TGTGCCAGCAGCTTTGTAGAGAACACTGAAGCTTTCTTT.

The sample holds many counts of this clonotype. The chain employs TRBV20-1 and TRBJ2-1; 9 bases are shared with TRBD2. Germline-derived CDR1 and CDR2 are DFQATT and SNEGSKA (reference sequence). The CDR3 is 16 amino acids. The V gene end was trimmed by 3 bases and the J gene end by 5 bases; junction bases not matched to a gene: 11. Here the CDR3 reads CSASKAGTSRHNEQFF. The CDR3 DNA sequence: TGCAGTGCTAGTAAGGCCGGGACTAGCAGACACAATGAGCAGTTCTTC.